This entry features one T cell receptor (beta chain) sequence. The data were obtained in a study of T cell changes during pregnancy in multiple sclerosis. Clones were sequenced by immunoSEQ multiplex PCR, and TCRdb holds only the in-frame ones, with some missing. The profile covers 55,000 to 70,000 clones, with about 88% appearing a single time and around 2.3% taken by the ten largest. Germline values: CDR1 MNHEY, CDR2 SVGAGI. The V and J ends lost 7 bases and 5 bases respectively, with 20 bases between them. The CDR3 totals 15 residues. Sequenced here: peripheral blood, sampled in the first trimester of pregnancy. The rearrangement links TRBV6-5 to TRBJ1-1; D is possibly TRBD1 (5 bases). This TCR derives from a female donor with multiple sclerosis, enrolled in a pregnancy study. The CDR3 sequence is CASTSRVMRRTEAFF. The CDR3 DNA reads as TGTGCCAGCACCTCCAGGGTAATGCGTCGTACTGAAGCTTTCTTT.